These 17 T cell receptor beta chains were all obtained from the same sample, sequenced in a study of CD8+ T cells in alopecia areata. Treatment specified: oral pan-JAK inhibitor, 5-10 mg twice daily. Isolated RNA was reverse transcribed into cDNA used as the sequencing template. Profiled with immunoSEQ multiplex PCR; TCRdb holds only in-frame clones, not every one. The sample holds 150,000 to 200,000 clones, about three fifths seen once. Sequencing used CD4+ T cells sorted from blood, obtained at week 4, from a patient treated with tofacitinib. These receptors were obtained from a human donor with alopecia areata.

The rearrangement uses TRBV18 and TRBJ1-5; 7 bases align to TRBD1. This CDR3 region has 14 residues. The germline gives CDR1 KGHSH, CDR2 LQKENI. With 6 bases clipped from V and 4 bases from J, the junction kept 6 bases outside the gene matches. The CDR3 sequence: CASSQQGGNQPQHF. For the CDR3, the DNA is TGTGCCAGCTCCCAGCAGGGGGGGAATCAGCCCCAGCATTTT.

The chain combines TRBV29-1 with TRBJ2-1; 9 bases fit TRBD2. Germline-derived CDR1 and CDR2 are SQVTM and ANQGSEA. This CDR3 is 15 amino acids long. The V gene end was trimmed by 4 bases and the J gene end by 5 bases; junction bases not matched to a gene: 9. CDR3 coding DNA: TGCAGCGTTGGCCAGGCGACTAGCGGAGACAATGAGCAGTTCTTC. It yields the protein CSVGQATSGDNEQFF.

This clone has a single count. The CDR3, as DNA: TGTGCCAGCAGCCGCGGACAGGGGAGTTCCGAGCAGTACTTC. Its protein product is CASSRGQGSSEQYF. The chain recombines TRBV7-9 with TRBJ2-7; 9 nucleotides match TRBD1. This CDR3 contains 14 residues. The germline V gene encodes CDR1 SEHNR and CDR2 FQNEAQ (reference sequence). With 5 bases clipped from V and 6 bases from J, the junction kept 8 bases outside the gene matches.

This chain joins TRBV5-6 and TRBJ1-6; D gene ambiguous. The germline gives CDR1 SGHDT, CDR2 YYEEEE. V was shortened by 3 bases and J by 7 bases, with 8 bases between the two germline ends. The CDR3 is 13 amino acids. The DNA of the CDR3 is TGTGCCAGCAGCTCGGTATCGAATTCACCCCTCCACTTT. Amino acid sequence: CASSSVSNSPLHF.

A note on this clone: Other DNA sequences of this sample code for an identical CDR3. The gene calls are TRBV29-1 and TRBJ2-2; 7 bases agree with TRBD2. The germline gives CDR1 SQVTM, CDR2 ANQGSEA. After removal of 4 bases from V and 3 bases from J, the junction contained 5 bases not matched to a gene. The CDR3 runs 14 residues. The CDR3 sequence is CSVGLRGDTGELFF. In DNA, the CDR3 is TGCAGCGTTGGGCTACGGGGGGACACCGGGGAGCTGTTTTTT.

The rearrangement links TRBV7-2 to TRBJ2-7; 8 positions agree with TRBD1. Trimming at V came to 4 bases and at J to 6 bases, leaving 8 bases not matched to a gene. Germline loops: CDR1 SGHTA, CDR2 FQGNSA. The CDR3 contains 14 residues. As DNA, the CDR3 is TGTGCCAGCAGCTCTCTCGGAACAGGGGGCGAGCAGTACTTC. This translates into CASSSLGTGGEQYF.

The CDR3 sequence is CSARTDIEQFF. Here the CDR3 DNA reads TGCAGTGCTAGAACGGATATAGAGCAGTTCTTC. The chain recombines TRBV20-1 with TRBJ2-1, with no clear D. Germline V gene sequence: CDR1 DFQATT, CDR2 SNEGSKA (reference sequence). The ends were cut back, 2 bases at V and 10 bases at J, with 9 bases in the middle. This CDR3 contains 11 residues.

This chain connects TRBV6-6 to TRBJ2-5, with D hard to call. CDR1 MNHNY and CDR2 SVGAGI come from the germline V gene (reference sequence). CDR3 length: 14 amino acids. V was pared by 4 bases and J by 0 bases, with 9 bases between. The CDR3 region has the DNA TGTGCCAGCAGTTCTGGCCAGTACCAAGAGACCCAGTACTTC. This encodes CASSSGQYQETQYF.

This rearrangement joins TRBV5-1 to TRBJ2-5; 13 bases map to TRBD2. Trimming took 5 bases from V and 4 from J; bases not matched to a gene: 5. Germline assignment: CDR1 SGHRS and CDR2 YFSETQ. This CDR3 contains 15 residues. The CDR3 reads CASRPGTSGAETQYF. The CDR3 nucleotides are TGCGCCAGCAGACCCGGGACTAGCGGGGCAGAGACCCAGTACTTC.

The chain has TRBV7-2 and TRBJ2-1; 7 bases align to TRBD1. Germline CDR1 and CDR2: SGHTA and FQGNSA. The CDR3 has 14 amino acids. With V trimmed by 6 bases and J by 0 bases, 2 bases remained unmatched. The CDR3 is CASSWDSSYNEQFF. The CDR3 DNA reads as TGTGCCAGCAGTTGGGACAGCTCCTACAATGAGCAGTTCTTC.

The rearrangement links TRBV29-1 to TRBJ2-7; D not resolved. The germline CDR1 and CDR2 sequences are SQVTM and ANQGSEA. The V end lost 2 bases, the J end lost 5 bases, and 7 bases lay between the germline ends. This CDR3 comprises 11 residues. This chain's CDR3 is CSVEFMDEQYF. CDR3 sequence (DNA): TGCAGCGTTGAATTCATGGACGAGCAGTACTTC.

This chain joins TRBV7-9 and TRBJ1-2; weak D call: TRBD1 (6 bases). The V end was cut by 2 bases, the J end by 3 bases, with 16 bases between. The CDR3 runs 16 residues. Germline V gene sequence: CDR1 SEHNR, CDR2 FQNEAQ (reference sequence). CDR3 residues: CASSLPQQGSHYGYTF. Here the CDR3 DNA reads TGTGCCAGCAGCTTACCCCAACAGGGTTCCCACTATGGCTACACCTTC.

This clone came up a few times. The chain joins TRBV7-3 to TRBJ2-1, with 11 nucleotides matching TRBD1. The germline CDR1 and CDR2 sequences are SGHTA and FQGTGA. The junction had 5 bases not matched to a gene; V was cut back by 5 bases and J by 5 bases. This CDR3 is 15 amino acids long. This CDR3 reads CASSRGGQGDNEQFF. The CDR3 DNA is TGTGCCAGCAGCCGCGGGGGACAGGGGGACAATGAGCAGTTCTTC.

The CDR3 DNA follows: TGTGCCAGCAGCTTAGGGGATTACAATAATTCACCCCTCCACTTT. It specifies CASSLGDYNNSPLHF. This sequence joins TRBV7-9 and TRBJ1-6; D ambiguous. The V end was cut by 1 base, the J end by 5 bases, with 9 bases between. This CDR3 contains 15 residues. Germline V CDR1 and CDR2: SEHNR, FQNEAQ (reference sequence).

The CDR3 DNA follows: TGTGCCTGGAGCGGACTAGCGGGCGAGACCCAGTACTTC. This sequence encodes CAWSGLAGETQYF. This chain links TRBV30 with TRBJ2-5, with 11 bases fitting TRBD2. The CDR3 consists of 13 residues. Germline V gene data show CDR1 as GTSNPN and CDR2 as SVGIG (reference sequence). The V gene end was trimmed by 3 bases and the J gene end by 5 bases; junction bases not matched to a gene: 2.

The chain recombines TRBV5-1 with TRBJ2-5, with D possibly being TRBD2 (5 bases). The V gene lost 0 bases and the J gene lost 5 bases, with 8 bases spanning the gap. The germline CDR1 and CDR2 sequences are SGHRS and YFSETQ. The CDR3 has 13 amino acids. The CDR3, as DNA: TGCGCCAGCAGCTTGGCCGGGGTGGAGACCCAGTACTTC. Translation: CASSLAGVETQYF.

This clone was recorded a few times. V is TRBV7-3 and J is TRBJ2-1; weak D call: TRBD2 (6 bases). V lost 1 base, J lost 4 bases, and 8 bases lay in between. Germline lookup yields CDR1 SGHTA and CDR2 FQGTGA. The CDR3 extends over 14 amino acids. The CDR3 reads CASSLSGVYNEQFF. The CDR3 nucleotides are TGTGCCAGCAGCTTAAGCGGGGTTTACAATGAGCAGTTCTTC.